This T cell receptor (beta chain) was obtained from a study of T cell responses to AZD1222 COVID-19 vaccine. This clone was seen a handful of times. The table came from immunoSEQ multiplex PCR; TCRdb's copy has only in-frame clones and leaves some out. There are over 95,000 clones in the sample; around nine tenths occur only once, and around 12% lies in the top ten. This clonotype was obtained from an adult in good health. Sequences were derived from peripheral blood, sampled on day 0 of AZD1222 vaccination.

The DNA for the CDR3 is TGCGCCAGCAGTGTTGGTCAGCCCCAGCATTTT. Translating it yields CASSVGQPQHF. This sequence joins TRBV10-1 and TRBJ1-5; D is uncertain. CDR3 length: 11 residues. Germline V gene data show CDR1 as WNHNN and CDR2 as SYGVQD (reference sequence). The V end lost 4 bases, the J end lost 6 bases, and 4 bases lay between the germline ends.